This entry lists 19 T cell receptor beta chains sequenced from one sample in a study of CD8 T cells in ankylosing spondylitis. TCRdb ran MiXCR on the 5' RACE reads and lists one entry per CDR3 protein. Of about 270,000 distinct CDR3 sequences in the sample, 32% were seen once. The sequencing input was blood, either unsorted or a sorted T cell fraction (not recorded which). The receptor set was obtained from a male donor with ankylosing spondylitis or in good health (not recorded which).

V gene TRBV7-9 combines with J gene TRBJ1-2; 7 bases are a match to TRBD1. Germline CDR1 SEHNR, CDR2 FQNEAQ (reference sequence). There are 15 residues in the CDR3. V shed 4 bases and J 2 bases; nucleotides not matched to a gene: 7. CDR3: CASSYRDRVNYGYTF. CDR3 in DNA: TGTGCCAGCAGCTACCGGGACAGAGTAAACTATGGCTACACCTTC.

The V call is TRBV27, the J call TRBJ2-7; D remains ambiguous. CDR3 length: 13 residues. CDR1 and CDR2 (germline): MNHEY, SMNVEV (reference sequence). Trimming removed 5 bases at V and 3 bases at J, with 11 bases between. The CDR3, as DNA: TGTGCCAGCAGTCAAGGACCCGTCTACGAGCAGTACTTC. Amino acid sequence: CASSQGPVYEQYF.

This clonotype occurred a few times. The chain carries TRBV6-1 and TRBJ1-6, with D hard to call. The CDR3 length is 13 residues. V was clipped by 2 bases and J by 7 bases, with 6 bases between them. The germline V gene has CDR1 MNHNS and CDR2 SASEGT. The CDR3: CASSENPNSPLHF. Here the CDR3 DNA reads TGTGCCAGCAGTGAAAATCCCAATTCACCCCTCCACTTT.

The chain couples TRBV5-1 to TRBJ2-1; 9 nucleotides line up with TRBD1. CDR1 and CDR2 (germline): SGHRS, YFSETQ. Trimming cost V 4 bases and J 8 bases; bases outside gene matches: 7. The CDR3 sequence is 14 residues long. CDR3 in amino acids: CASSGSTGGYEQFF. In DNA, the CDR3 is TGCGCCAGCAGCGGGAGCACAGGGGGCTATGAGCAGTTCTTC.

The chain couples TRBV10-2 to TRBJ1-1; perhaps TRBD1 as D (5 bases). V lost 3 bases, J lost 2 bases, and 10 bases lay in between. CDR3 length: 14 residues. Germline CDR1 WSHSY, CDR2 SAAADI. The CDR3 sequence: CASSESGPNTEAFF. The CDR3 bases are TGCGCCAGCAGTGAATCGGGGCCTAACACTGAAGCTTTCTTT.

This clonotype was counted between two and nine times. V usage is TRBV12-3 or TRBV12-4 and J usage is TRBJ1-1; D might be TRBD1 (5 bases). The germline V and J ends were trimmed by 4 bases and 0 bases, with 24 bases remaining between them. The CDR3 extends over 19 amino acids. This CDR3 is CASSSLVPKTRGMNTEAFF. CDR3 DNA: TGTGCCAGCAGTTCTTTGGTCCCTAAGACGCGGGGCATGAACACTGAAGCTTTCTTT.

This clonotype has only a few counts. The DNA of the CDR3 is TGTGCCAGCAGCGTAGTAGGGACTGGGTCACCCCTCCACTTT. Translating gives CASSVVGTGSPLHF. The genes are TRBV9 and TRBJ1-6; D might be TRBD1 (5 bases). The CDR3 covers 14 residues. Trimming took 0 bases from V and 10 from J, leaving 11 bases between them. CDR1 is SGDLS, CDR2 YYNGEE, per germline.

This clonotype was picked up a small number of times. The chain joins TRBV12-3 or TRBV12-4 to TRBJ2-1; 15 nucleotides match TRBD2. This CDR3 comprises 18 residues. V lost 2 bases and J lost 0; bases outside the gene matches: 2. Here the CDR3 DNA reads TGTGCCAGCAGTTTAAGGACTAGCGGGGGGGCCTCCTACAATGAGCAGTTCTTC. Protein sequence: CASSLRTSGGASYNEQFF.

The chain combines TRBV5-1 with TRBJ2-2; the D gene is possibly TRBD1 (6 bases). The CDR3 is made up of 14 amino acids. Germline CDR1 SGHRS, CDR2 YFSETQ. The ends were cut back, 1 base at V and 3 bases at J, with 7 bases in the middle. CDR3 sequence (DNA): TGCGCCAGCAGCTTGACAGGGCACACCGGGGAGCTGTTTTTT. It translates to CASSLTGHTGELFF.

The CDR3 nucleotides are TGTGCCAGCAGACCATACTACTTGAGCCAAGAGACCCAGTACTTC. It codes for CASRPYYLSQETQYF. V gene TRBV3-1 combines with J gene TRBJ2-5; D is unresolved. The CDR3 sequence is 15 residues long. V was clipped by 6 bases and J by 1 base, with 15 bases between them. Germline loops: CDR1 LGHDT, CDR2 YNNKEL (reference sequence).

This clonotype was detected a few times. The CDR3 protein is CAISLQAGGYNEQFF. Written as DNA, the CDR3 is TGTGCCATCAGTTTGCAGGCAGGAGGATACAATGAGCAGTTCTTC. V usage is TRBV10-3 and J usage is TRBJ2-1; maybe TRBD2 (5 bases). Germline lookup yields CDR1 ENHRY and CDR2 SYGVKD. Trimming removed 5 bases at V and 4 bases at J, with 15 bases between. This CDR3 has 15 residues.

This chain uses TRBV21-1 with TRBJ2-3; the table's D gene call, TRBD1, was not cross checked with the DNA. TRBV21-1 is labeled a pseudogene. The CDR3 is made up of 15 amino acids. The CDR3 bases are TGTGCCAGCAGCACCGCGGGGGAGATCACAGATACGCAGTATTTT. This encodes CASSTAGEITDTQYF.

The rearrangement links TRBV20-1 to TRBJ2-5; 8 bases match TRBD2. The CDR3 spans 11 residues. Unmatched junction bases numbered 5, after V lost 5 bases and J lost 9 bases. The V gene's germline CDR1 is DFQATT and CDR2 SNEGSKA (reference sequence). This CDR3 reads CSAPTGGAQYF. The CDR3 DNA reads as TGCAGTGCTCCCACGGGAGGGGCCCAGTACTTC.

The chain couples TRBV20-1 to TRBJ1-2; D gene uncertain. The CDR3 is made up of 11 amino acids. Germline V gives CDR1 DFQATT, CDR2 SNEGSKA (reference sequence). Trimming removed 6 bases at V and 8 bases at J, with 13 bases between. As DNA, the CDR3 is TGCAGTGCGCCCAGGCGGGAAGGCTACACCTTC. Protein: CSAPRREGYTF.

The V and J genes are TRBV7-9 and TRBJ1-5; weak D call: TRBD1 (6 bases). This CDR3 spans 13 amino acids. Germline assignment: CDR1 SEHNR and CDR2 FQNEAQ (reference sequence). The V end was cut by 7 bases, the J end by 5 bases, with 12 bases between. The CDR3 protein is CASNYREDQPQHF. The CDR3, as DNA: TGTGCCAGCAACTACAGGGAGGATCAGCCCCAGCATTTT. The whole variable domain, filled in from reference TRBV7-9 and TRBJ1-5, reads DTGVSQNPRHKITKRGQNVTFRCDPISEHNRLYWYRQTLGQGPEFLTYFQNEAQLEKSRLLSDRFSAERPKGSFSTLEIQRTEQGDSAMYLCASNYREDQPQHFGDGTRLSIL.

The chain combines TRBV5-6 with TRBJ2-3, with D perhaps given as TRBD1 or TRBD2 (5 bases each). CDR1 and CDR2 (germline): SGHDT, YYEEEE. V lost 7 bases to trimming and J lost 3 bases, with 9 bases between them. CDR3 length equals 12 residues. The CDR3 is CASQWGTDTQYF. As DNA, the CDR3 is TGTGCCAGCCAGTGGGGGACAGATACGCAGTATTTT.

This sequence joins TRBV15 and TRBJ2-5; D gene ambiguous. The CDR3 runs to 16 residues. Germline lookup yields CDR1 LNHNV and CDR2 YYDKDF (reference sequence). Trimming removed 1 base at V and 1 base at J, with 13 bases between. The CDR3 region is CATSRGEQGVQETQYF. The CDR3, as DNA: TGTGCCACCAGCAGAGGTGAACAAGGAGTCCAAGAGACCCAGTACTTC.

This clonotype was detected a few times. CDR3 region: CSARGRGNSYNEQFF. In nucleotides, the CDR3 is TGCAGTGCTAGGGGGCGGGGGAACTCCTACAATGAGCAGTTCTTC. V and J are TRBV20-1 and TRBJ2-1, with TRBD2 identical over 7 bases. The V gene's germline CDR1 is DFQATT and CDR2 SNEGSKA (reference sequence). V was clipped by 3 bases and J by 0 bases; unmatched bases: 5. There are 15 residues in the CDR3.

This clonotype occurred many times. The chain carries TRBV20-1 and TRBJ2-3; D is possibly TRBD2 (6 bases). V lost 4 bases, J lost 0 bases, and 14 bases lay in between. The CDR3 consists of 15 residues. CDR1 and CDR2 from the germline V gene are DFQATT and SNEGSKA (reference sequence). In DNA form, the CDR3 reads TGCAGTGCTACCTGGGACTGGACTAGCACAGATACGCAGTATTTT. It translates to CSATWDWTSTDTQYF.